This entry lists 22 T cell receptor beta chains sequenced from one sample in a study of control samples from healthy donors and cancer patients. Method: immunoSEQ multiplex PCR; TCRdb's copy keeps in-frame clones and lacks some. This repertoire shows about 130,000 clones, 85% to 95% found once; its top ten account for under 0.7%. Material for sequencing was PBMCs. Receptors originate from a man aged 80 or over with head and neck cancer.

The DNA of the CDR3 is TGTGCCACCCTAGGGTCGACCTACGAGCAGTACTTC. Translation gives CATLGSTYEQYF. J is TRBJ2-7 and V is TRBV28; D call uncertain. V dropped 10 bases and J dropped 2 bases, with 12 bases sitting between them. This CDR3 comprises 12 residues. Per the germline V gene, CDR1 is MDHEN and CDR2 is SYDVKM. The whole variable domain, filled in from reference TRBV28 and TRBJ2-7, reads DVKVTQSSRYLVKRTGEKVFLECVQDMDHENMFWYRQDPGLGLRLIYFSYDVKMKEKGDIPEGYSVSREKKERFSLILESASTNQTSMYLCATLGSTYEQYFGPGTRLTVT.

This chain joins TRBV29-1 and TRBJ2-7; D not resolved. Trimming cost V 6 bases and J 0 bases, with 21 bases left between them. Germline values: CDR1 SQVTM, CDR2 ANQGSEA. The CDR3 covers 16 residues. This CDR3 is CSVNTKGLSSSYEQYF. The CDR3 nucleotides read TGCAGCGTGAACACGAAGGGATTGTCTAGCTCCTACGAGCAGTACTTC.

This chain uses TRBV7-8 with TRBJ2-3, with a tentative D call TRBD2 (7 bases). V was shortened by 5 bases and J by 2 bases, with 14 bases between the two germline ends. CDR3 size: 15 residues. Germline V gene sequence: CDR1 SGHVS, CDR2 FQNEAQ. DNA of the CDR3: TGTGCCAGCAGCAAAAAAGGGGGGGCCACAGATACGCAGTATTTT. Translating it yields CASSKKGGATDTQYF.

This chain links TRBV19 with TRBJ1-1; D gene ambiguous. The germline V and J ends were trimmed by 3 bases and 2 bases, with 10 bases remaining between them. CDR3 length: 14 amino acids. The germline CDR1 and CDR2 sequences are LNHDA and SQIVND (reference sequence). The CDR3: CASSIGRSNTEAFF. Written as DNA, the CDR3 is TGTGCCAGTAGTATTGGCAGATCTAACACTGAAGCTTTCTTT.

The chain combines TRBV6-4 with TRBJ2-3, with D perhaps matching TRBD1 or TRBD2 (5 bases each). Germline V gene lookup returns CDR1 MRHNA and CDR2 SNTAGT. V lost 2 bases and J 0 bases, leaving 9 bases between the germline ends. The CDR3 contains 15 residues. CDR3 DNA sequence: TGTGCCAGCAGTGACAACGGGGCGAGCACAGATACGCAGTATTTT. The encoded protein is CASSDNGASTDTQYF.

The V and J genes are TRBV30 and TRBJ1-1; 7 nucleotides agree with TRBD1. Germline V lookup: CDR1 GTSNPN, CDR2 SVGIG (reference sequence). J gave up 1 base and V 0 bases, and 5 bases lay outside the gene matches. The CDR3 contains 15 residues. The CDR3 spells CAWSVKGTANTEAFF. In DNA, the CDR3 is TGTGCCTGGAGTGTAAAAGGGACAGCGAACACTGAAGCTTTCTTT.

The V call is TRBV4-1, the J call TRBJ1-4, with D maybe TRBD1 (5 bases). The CDR3 is 15 amino acids. From germline, CDR1 is MGHRA and CDR2 YSYEKL. Trimming shortened V by 0 bases and J by 8 bases, and 13 bases separated the two germline ends. In DNA form, the CDR3 reads TGCGCCAGCAGCCAAGAGTTCAGGGAGTGGGAAAAACTGTTTTTT. Its protein is CASSQEFREWEKLFF.

This chain uses TRBV19 with TRBJ2-2; no reliable D call. In germline, CDR1 is LNHDA, CDR2 SQIVND (reference sequence). Trimming removed 2 bases at V and 4 bases at J, with 5 bases between. This CDR3 is built from 13 residues. The CDR3 DNA reads as TGTGCCAGTAGTATATGGACCACCGGGGAGCTGTTTTTT. Protein sequence: CASSIWTTGELFF.

This sequence joins TRBV30 and TRBJ1-2; 8 bases map to TRBD1. Germline V gives CDR1 GTSNPN, CDR2 SVGIG (reference sequence). The V gene end was trimmed by 2 bases and the J gene end by 5 bases; junction bases not matched to a gene: 10. The CDR3 spans 15 residues. CDR3 loop: CAWSFRRTGPYGYTF. CDR3 DNA sequence: TGTGCCTGGAGTTTCCGAAGGACAGGGCCATATGGCTACACCTTC.

V and J are TRBV28 and TRBJ2-1, with a weak D call TRBD2 (6 bases). The CDR3 runs 14 residues. Germline V CDR1 and CDR2: MDHEN, SYDVKM. V lost 6 bases, J lost 7 bases, and 16 bases lay in between. This CDR3 reads CASSRFEGRNEQFF. As DNA, the CDR3 is TGTGCCAGCAGCCGTTTCGAGGGGAGGAATGAGCAGTTCTTC.

This clone was picked up one time. The chain employs TRBV3-1 (or the pseudogene TRBV3-2) and TRBJ2-1; D may be TRBD1 (7 bases). Germline CDR1 and CDR2: LGHDT and YNNKEL (reference sequence). The germline V and J ends were trimmed by 2 bases and 4 bases, with 12 bases remaining between them. The CDR3 is made up of 15 amino acids. CDR3 nucleotides: TGTGCCAGCAGCCAAAGACAGGGACTGTACAATGAGCAGTTCTTC. Protein: CASSQRQGLYNEQFF.

The chain has TRBV2 and TRBJ2-7; D is uncertain. Between the trimmed V and J ends, which lost 3 bases and 2 bases, there was a span of 11 bases. Germline V gene sequence: CDR1 SNHLY, CDR2 FYNNEI. The CDR3 is 14 residues long. CDR3 protein: CASSEAPNPYEQYF. As DNA, the CDR3 is TGTGCCAGCAGTGAGGCCCCGAATCCCTACGAGCAGTACTTC.

The chain carries TRBV20-1 and TRBJ1-4; D possibly corresponds to TRBD1 (5 bases). Trimming left V 5 bases short and J 8 bases short, with 9 bases between. The germline V gene encodes CDR1 DFQATT and CDR2 SNEGSKA (reference sequence). The CDR3 is 11 residues long. In nucleotides, the CDR3 is TGCAGTGCTCAGGGAAGGGAAAAACTGTTTTTT. This sequence encodes CSAQGREKLFF.

This chain joins TRBV5-5 and TRBJ1-5; D is unclear. The V gene lost 3 bases and the J gene lost 3 bases, with 10 bases spanning the gap. Germline V gene lookup returns CDR1 SGHKS and CDR2 YYEKEE (reference sequence). This CDR3 has 14 residues. The CDR3 region has the DNA TGTGCCAGCAGCTCCTCGGAATTCAATCAGCCCCAGCATTTT. This codes for CASSSSEFNQPQHF. Filled out from reference TRBV5-5 and TRBJ1-5, the complete variable domain reads DAGVTQSPTHLIKTRGQQVTLRCSPISGHKSVSWYQQVLGQGPQFIFQYYEKEERGRGNFPDRFSARQFPNYSSELNVNALLLGDSALYLCASSSSEFNQPQHFGDGTRLSIL.

The chain couples TRBV7-2 to TRBJ2-2; no firm D call. Germline CDR1 and CDR2: SGHTA and FQGNSA. The CDR3 contains 14 residues. Deletions cut 6 bases from V and 0 bases from J, with 8 bases between. DNA of the CDR3: TGTGCCAGCAGTTTTGGGTCGAACACCGGGGAGCTGTTTTTT. Its protein is CASSFGSNTGELFF.

The chain has TRBV2 and TRBJ1-1; D might be TRBD1 (5 bases). The CDR3 has 15 residues. Trimming removed 8 bases from V and 1 base from J, with 17 bases in between. The germline CDR1 and CDR2 sequences are SNHLY and FYNNEI. As DNA, the CDR3 is TGTGCCAGCCCCCGAGGGGCGGTATCGAACACTGAAGCTTTCTTT. This gives the protein CASPRGAVSNTEAFF. The variable domain in full, completed from reference TRBV2 and TRBJ1-1, reads EPEVTQTPSHQVTQMGQEVILRCVPISNHLYFYWYRQILGQKVEFLVSFYNNEISEKSEIFDDQFSVERPDGSNFTLKIRSTKLEDSAMYFCASPRGAVSNTEAFFGQGTRLTVV.

The CDR3 nucleotides read TGTGCCAGCAGCCCGGGACTTCCCTCTGGAAACACCATATATTTT. This sequence encodes CASSPGLPSGNTIYF. The rearrangement joins TRBV7-9 to TRBJ1-3, with D possibly TRBD1 on 5 matching bases. Trimming took off 5 bases at V and 0 bases at J, with 11 bases between the two ends. The CDR3 has 15 amino acids. CDR1 and CDR2 (germline): SEHNR, FQNEAQ (reference sequence).

The chain is built from TRBV9 and TRBJ1-1; D is ambiguous. This CDR3 has 14 amino acids. Germline values: CDR1 SGDLS, CDR2 YYNGEE. V lost 2 bases and J 1 base, leaving 9 bases between the germline ends. The CDR3 region is CASSVTPQNTEAFF. The CDR3 DNA reads as TGTGCCAGCAGCGTGACACCACAGAACACTGAAGCTTTCTTT.

J is TRBJ2-7 and V is TRBV5-1, with 9 bases fitting TRBD2. V lost 0 bases to trimming and J lost 6 bases; unmatched junction nucleotides: 4. Per germline, CDR1 SGHRS and CDR2 YFSETQ. The CDR3 spans 14 residues. The CDR3 bases are TGCGCCAGCAGCTTGGTAGCGGGAGCTTTCGAGCAGTACTTC. Translated: CASSLVAGAFEQYF. The complete variable domain, with remaining parts taken from reference TRBV5-1 and TRBJ2-7, reads KAGVTQTPRYLIKTRGQQVTLSCSPISGHRSVSWYQQTPGQGLQFLFEYFSETQRNKGNFPGRFSGRQFSNSRSEMNVSTLELGDSALYLCASSLVAGAFEQYFGPGTRLTVT.

The chain combines TRBV2 with TRBJ1-1; tentatively, D is TRBD1 (6 bases). V gave up 4 bases and J gave up 5 bases, with 14 bases separating them. This CDR3 contains 14 residues. CDR1 is SNHLY, CDR2 FYNNEI, per germline. The chain's CDR3 is CASSGLGGGTEAFF. For the CDR3, the DNA is TGTGCCAGCAGTGGTCTTGGAGGGGGGACTGAAGCTTTCTTT.

This chain joins TRBV16 and TRBJ1-6, with TRBD1 as a possible D gene (5 bases). The germline V and J ends were trimmed by 0 bases and 7 bases, with 28 bases remaining between them. The germline V gene encodes CDR1 KGHSY and CDR2 FQNENV. This CDR3 has 21 amino acids. The CDR3 loop reads CASSQSLYVGGKVGVNSPLHF. The CDR3 DNA follows: TGTGCCAGCAGCCAATCTCTCTACGTTGGGGGAAAAGTAGGGGTAAATTCACCCCTCCACTTT.

The gene calls are TRBV19 and TRBJ2-3, with D perhaps TRBD2 (6 bases). CDR1 is LNHDA and CDR2 is SQIVND in the germline V gene (reference sequence). The CDR3 covers 13 residues. Trimming left V 5 bases short and J 2 bases short, with 8 bases between. The CDR3 loop is CASSRLVTDTQYF. The CDR3 DNA sequence: TGTGCCAGTAGTCGACTAGTCACAGATACGCAGTATTTT.